There are a few counts of the clone carrying this T cell receptor beta chain. Antigen: not known. The data belong to a study of CD8 T cell repertoires and HIV-1 epitope variants. Overall study: Tested: three Gag epitope families, Nef HW9 and YT9. Whole-study results and caveats: This assay reports beta chains of antigen-expanded cells, not T cell function. A handful of clonotypes recognized Nef KF9, one HW9, none TAALDMSHF.

The germline V and J ends were trimmed by 6 bases and 4 bases, with 16 bases remaining between them. CDR1 is KGHSH and CDR2 is LQKENI in the germline V gene. The CDR3 spans 14 residues. Assay used: immunoSEQ multiplex PCR; TCRdb lists only in-frame clones, some missing. The sample shows under 7,000 clones, about two thirds of them seen only once. This sequence joins TRBV18 and TRBJ2-7; D is unresolved. This TCR derives from a male donor with HIV. Source material: cultured CD8+ T cells derived from PBMCs. The CDR3 reads CASSPSPIVYEQYF. The CDR3, as DNA: TGTGCCAGCTCCCCCTCCCCAATAGTGTACGAGCAGTACTTC.